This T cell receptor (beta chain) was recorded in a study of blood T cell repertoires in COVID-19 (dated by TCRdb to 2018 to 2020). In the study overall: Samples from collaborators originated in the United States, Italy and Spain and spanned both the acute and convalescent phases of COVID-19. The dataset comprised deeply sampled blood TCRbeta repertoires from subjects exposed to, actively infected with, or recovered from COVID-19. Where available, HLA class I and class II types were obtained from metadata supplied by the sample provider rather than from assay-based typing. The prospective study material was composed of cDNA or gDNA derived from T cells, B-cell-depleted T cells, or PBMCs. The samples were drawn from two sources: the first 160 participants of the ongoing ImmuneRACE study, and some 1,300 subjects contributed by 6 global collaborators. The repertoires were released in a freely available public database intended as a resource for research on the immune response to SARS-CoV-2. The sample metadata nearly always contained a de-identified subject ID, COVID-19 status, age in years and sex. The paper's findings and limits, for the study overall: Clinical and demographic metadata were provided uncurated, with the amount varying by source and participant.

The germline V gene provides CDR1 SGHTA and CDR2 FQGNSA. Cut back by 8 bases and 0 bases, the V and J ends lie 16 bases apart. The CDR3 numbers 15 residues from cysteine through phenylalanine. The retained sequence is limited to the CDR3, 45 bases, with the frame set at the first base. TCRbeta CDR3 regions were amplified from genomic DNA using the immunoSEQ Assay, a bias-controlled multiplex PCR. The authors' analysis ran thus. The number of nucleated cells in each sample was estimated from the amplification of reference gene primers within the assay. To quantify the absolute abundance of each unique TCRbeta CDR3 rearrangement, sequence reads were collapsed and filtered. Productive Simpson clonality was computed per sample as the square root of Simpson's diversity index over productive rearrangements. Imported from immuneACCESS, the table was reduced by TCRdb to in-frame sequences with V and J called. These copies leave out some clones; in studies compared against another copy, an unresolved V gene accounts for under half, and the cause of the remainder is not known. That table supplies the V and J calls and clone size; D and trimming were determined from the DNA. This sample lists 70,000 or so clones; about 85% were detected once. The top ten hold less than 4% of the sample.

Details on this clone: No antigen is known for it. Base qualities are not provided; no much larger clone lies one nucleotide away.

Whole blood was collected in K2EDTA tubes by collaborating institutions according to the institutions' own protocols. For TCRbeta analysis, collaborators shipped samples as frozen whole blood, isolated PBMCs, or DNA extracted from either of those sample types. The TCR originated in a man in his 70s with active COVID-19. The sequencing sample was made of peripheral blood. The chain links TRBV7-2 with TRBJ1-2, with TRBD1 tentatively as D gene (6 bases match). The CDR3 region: CASGGGPQANYGYTF. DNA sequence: TGTGCCAGCGGGGGGGGGCCTCAAGCTAACTATGGCTACACCTTC.